This T cell receptor (beta chain) was found in a study of cytomegalovirus exposure and HLA in healthy donors. About the research overall: Most donors, 81% of approximately 400 genotyped, fell in the Caucasian-associated ancestry cluster.

This clone came up a few times. Its antigen is not identified. Germline V gives CDR1 MNHEY, CDR2 SMNVEV (reference sequence). Trimming cost V 0 bases and J 6 bases, with 8 bases left between them. The length of the CDR3 is 13 residues. PCR was performed using 60 Vbeta and 13 Jbeta primers. The table came from immunoSEQ multiplex PCR; TCRdb's copy has only in-frame clones and leaves some out. The sample has about 130,000 clones, 70% to 80% seen once. Study findings and constraints: In the analysis, some V segments, TRBV6-2 and TRBV6-3 included, were excluded as indistinguishable. The listing of 150 or so TCR beta chains classed them as cytomegalovirus-associated. Association of 16,951 TCR beta sequences with HLA alleles was found at 0.05 false discovery rate in a later analysis.

The V call is TRBV27, the J call TRBJ1-1; tentatively, D is TRBD1 (6 bases). The sequenced material came from PBMCs. The receptor was derived from a woman aged 55-69 years in good health and CMV-seropositive. As DNA, the CDR3 is TGTGCCAGCAGTTTATCCGAGGGGGCTGAAGCTTTCTTT. The encoded protein is CASSLSEGAEAFF.